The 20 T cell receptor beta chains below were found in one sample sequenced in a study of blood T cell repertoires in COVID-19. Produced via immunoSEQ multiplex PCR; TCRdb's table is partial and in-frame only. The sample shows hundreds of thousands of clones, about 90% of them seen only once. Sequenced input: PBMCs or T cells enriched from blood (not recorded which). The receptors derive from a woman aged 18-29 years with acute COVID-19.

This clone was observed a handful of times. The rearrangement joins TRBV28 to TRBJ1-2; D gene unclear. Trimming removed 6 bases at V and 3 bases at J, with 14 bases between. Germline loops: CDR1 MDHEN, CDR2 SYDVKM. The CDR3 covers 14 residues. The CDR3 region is CASRPTRLDYGYTF. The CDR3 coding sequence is TGTGCCAGCAGACCCACAAGACTGGACTATGGCTACACCTTC.

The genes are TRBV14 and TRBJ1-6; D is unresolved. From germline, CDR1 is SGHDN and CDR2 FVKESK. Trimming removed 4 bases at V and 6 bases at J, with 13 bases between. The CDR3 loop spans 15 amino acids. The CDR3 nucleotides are TGTGCCAGCAGCCTTTATCATGGGCTTAATTCACCCCTCCACTTT. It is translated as CASSLYHGLNSPLHF. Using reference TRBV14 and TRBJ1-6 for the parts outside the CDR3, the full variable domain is EAGVTQFPSHSVIEKGQTVTLRCDPISGHDNLYWYRRVMGKEIKFLLHFVKESKQDESGMPNNRFLAERTGGTYSTLKVQPAELEDSGVYFCASSLYHGLNSPLHFGNGTRLTVT.

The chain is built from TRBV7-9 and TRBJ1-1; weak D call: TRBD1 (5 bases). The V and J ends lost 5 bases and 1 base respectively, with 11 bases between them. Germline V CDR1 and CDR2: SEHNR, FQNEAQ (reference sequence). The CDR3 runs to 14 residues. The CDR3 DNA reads TGTGCCAGCAGCAATCAGACAGCGAACACTGAAGCTTTCTTT. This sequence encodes CASSNQTANTEAFF.

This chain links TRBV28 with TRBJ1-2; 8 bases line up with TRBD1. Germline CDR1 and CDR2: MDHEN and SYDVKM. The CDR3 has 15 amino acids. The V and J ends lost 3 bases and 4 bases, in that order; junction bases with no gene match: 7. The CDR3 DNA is TGTGCCAGCAGTTTGGTGGGGACAGGTCTCTATGGCTACACCTTC. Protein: CASSLVGTGLYGYTF.

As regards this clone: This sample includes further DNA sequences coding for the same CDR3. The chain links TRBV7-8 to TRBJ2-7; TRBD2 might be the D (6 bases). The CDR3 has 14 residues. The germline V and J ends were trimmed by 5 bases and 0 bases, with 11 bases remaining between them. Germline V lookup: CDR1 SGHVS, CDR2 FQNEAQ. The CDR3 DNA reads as TGTGCCAGCAGCCCCGGGACTGGCTCCTACGAGCAGTACTTC. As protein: CASSPGTGSYEQYF.

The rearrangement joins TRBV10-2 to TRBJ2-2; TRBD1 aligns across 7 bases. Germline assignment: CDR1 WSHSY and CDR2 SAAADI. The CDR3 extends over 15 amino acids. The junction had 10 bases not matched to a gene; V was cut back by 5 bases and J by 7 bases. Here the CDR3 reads CASSPKGQASGELFF. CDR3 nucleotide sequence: TGCGCCAGCAGTCCAAAAGGACAGGCGAGCGGGGAGCTGTTTTTT.

Here the CDR3 DNA reads TGTGCCATCGCCCCGACTAGCGGATTCCGCGAGCAGTACTTC. This sequence encodes CAIAPTSGFREQYF. The chain employs TRBV28 and TRBJ2-7, with 9 nucleotides matching TRBD2. The CDR3 runs to 14 residues. Per the germline V gene, CDR1 is MDHEN and CDR2 is SYDVKM. J was trimmed by 6 bases and V by 10 bases; bases with no gene match: 13.

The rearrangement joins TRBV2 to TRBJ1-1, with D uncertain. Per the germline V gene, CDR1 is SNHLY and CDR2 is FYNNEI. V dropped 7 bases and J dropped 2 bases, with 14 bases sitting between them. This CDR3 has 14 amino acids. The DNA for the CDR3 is TGTGCCAGCAAGCCCGACACCACAAACACTGAAGCTTTCTTT. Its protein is CASKPDTTNTEAFF.

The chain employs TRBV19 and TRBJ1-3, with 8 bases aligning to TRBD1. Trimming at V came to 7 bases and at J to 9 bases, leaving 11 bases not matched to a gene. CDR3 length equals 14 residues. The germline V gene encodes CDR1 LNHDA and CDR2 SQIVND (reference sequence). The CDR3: CASNPPGQGGTIYF. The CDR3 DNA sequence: TGTGCCAGTAACCCCCCCGGACAGGGAGGCACCATATATTTT.

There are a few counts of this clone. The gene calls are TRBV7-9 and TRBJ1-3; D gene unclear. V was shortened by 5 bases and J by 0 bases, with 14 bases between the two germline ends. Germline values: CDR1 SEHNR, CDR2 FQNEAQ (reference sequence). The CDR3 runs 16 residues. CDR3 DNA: TGTGCCAGCAGCCTCCAGACACCTTTCTCTGGAAACACCATATATTTT. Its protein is CASSLQTPFSGNTIYF.

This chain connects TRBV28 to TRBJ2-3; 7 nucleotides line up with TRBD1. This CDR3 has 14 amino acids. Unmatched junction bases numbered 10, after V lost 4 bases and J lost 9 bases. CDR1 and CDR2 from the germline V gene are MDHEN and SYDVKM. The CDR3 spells CASSSVDRAHTQYF. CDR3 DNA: TGTGCCAGCAGTTCCGTTGACAGGGCCCACACGCAGTATTTT.

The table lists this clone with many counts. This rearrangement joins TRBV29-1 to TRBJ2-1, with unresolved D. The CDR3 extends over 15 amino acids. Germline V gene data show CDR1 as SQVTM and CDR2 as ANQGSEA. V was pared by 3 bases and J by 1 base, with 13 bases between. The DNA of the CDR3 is TGCAGCGTTGATCTGTTAGCTCCATCCTACAATGAGCAGTTCTTC. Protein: CSVDLLAPSYNEQFF.

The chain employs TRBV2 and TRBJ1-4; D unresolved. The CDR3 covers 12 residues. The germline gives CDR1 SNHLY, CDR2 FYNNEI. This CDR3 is CASGAANEKLFF. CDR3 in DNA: TGTGCTAGCGGAGCGGCTAATGAAAAACTGTTTTTT.

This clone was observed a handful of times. The CDR3 is CASGLVLFGVGRSYNEQFF. The CDR3, as DNA: TGTGCTAGTGGTTTGGTACTTTTCGGGGTGGGCAGGTCCTACAATGAGCAGTTCTTC. V usage is TRBV12-5 and J usage is TRBJ2-1; D might be TRBD2 (5 bases). V lost 0 bases to trimming and J lost 1 base, with 19 bases between them. Germline CDR1 reads LGHNT; CDR2 reads FRNRAP. The CDR3 has 19 amino acids. The variable domain in full, with the rest retrieved from reference TRBV12-5 and TRBJ2-1, is DARVTQTPRHKVTEMGQEVTMRCQPILGHNTVFWYRQTMMQGLELLAYFRNRAPLDDSGMPKDRFSAEMPDATLATLKIQPSEPRDSAVYFCASGLVLFGVGRSYNEQFFGPGTRLTVL.

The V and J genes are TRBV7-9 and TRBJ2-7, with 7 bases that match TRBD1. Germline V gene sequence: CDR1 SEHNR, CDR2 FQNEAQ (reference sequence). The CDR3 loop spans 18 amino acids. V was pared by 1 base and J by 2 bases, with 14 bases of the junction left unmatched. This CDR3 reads CASSLEKGFGQGAYEQYF. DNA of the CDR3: TGTGCCAGCAGCTTAGAAAAGGGTTTTGGGCAGGGGGCCTACGAGCAGTACTTC.

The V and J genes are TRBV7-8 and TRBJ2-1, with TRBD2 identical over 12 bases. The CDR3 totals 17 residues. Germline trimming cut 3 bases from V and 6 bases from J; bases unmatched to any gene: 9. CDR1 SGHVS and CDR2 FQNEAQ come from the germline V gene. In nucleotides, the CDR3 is TGTGCCAGCAGCTTGCGGACTAGCGGGAAGAGGCTCAATGAGCAGTTCTTC. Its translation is CASSLRTSGKRLNEQFF.

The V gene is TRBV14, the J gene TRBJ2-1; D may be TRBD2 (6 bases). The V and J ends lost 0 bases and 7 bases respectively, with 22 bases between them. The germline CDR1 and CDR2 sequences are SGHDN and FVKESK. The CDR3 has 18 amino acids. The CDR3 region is CASSQEGWSRRDYNEQFF. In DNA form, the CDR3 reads TGTGCCAGCAGCCAAGAAGGGTGGTCTAGGCGGGATTATAATGAGCAGTTCTTC.

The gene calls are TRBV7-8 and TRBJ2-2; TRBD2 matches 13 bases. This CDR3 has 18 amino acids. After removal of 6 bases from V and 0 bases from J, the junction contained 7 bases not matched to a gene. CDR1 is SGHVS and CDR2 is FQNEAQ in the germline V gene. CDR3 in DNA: TGTGCCAGCAGGGGACAGGGACTAGCGGGAACGAACACCGGGGAGCTGTTTTTT. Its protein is CASRGQGLAGTNTGELFF.

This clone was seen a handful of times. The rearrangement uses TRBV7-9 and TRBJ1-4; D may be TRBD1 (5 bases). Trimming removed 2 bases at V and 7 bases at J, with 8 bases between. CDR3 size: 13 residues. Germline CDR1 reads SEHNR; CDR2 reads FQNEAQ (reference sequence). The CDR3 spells CASSLPGPEKLFF. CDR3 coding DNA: TGTGCCAGCAGCTTACCAGGGCCTGAAAAACTGTTTTTT. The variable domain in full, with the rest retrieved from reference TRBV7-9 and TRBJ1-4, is DTGVSQNPRHKITKRGQNVTFRCDPISEHNRLYWYRQTLGQGPEFLTYFQNEAQLEKSRLLSDRFSAERPKGSFSTLEIQRTEQGDSAMYLCASSLPGPEKLFFGSGTQLSVL.

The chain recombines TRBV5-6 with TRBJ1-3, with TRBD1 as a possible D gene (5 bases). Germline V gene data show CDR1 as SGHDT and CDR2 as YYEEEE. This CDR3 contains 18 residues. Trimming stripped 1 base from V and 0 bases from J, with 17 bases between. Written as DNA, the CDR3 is TGTGCCAGCAGCTTGTTGGACACGGAGATTTTCTCTGGAAACACCATATATTTT. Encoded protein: CASSLLDTEIFSGNTIYF.